This T cell receptor (beta chain) is from a study of molecular identifiers for immune sequencing clone quantification. General study points: Same-barcode identical TCR molecules could make highly expanded clones look smaller than they are.

The CDR3 sequence is 13 residues long. Between the trimmed V and J ends, which lost 0 bases and 2 bases, there was a span of 8 bases. Germline V CDR1 and CDR2: DFQATT, SNEGSKA (reference sequence). Comment on this clonotype: What it binds is not known.

TCRdb reanalysed the PCR reads using MiXCR and keeps one entry per CDR3 protein. This sample has about 510,000 distinct CDR3 sequences, with less than 30% found just once. The TCR was taken from a human donor in good health. Some libraries in this study had Jurkat cell RNA spiked in. The rearrangement uses TRBV20-1 and TRBJ2-7; D not resolved. The source material was naive CD8+ T cells from blood, with Jurkat cell RNA spiked in. This sample's subset: FACS-sorted CD8+CD4-CCR7+CD45RA+ naive T cells. CDR3 coding DNA: TGCAGTGCTAGAGATACTCAAACCTACGAGCAGTACTTC. The encoded protein is CSARDTQTYEQYF.